Listed below are T cell receptor beta chains from one sample, sequenced in a study of PD-1 blockade in classical Hodgkin lymphoma. Here immunoSEQ multiplex PCR was the method, and the copy in TCRdb shows in-frame clones only, minus some. This table has around 39,000 clones, over 60% appearing once. Sequencing used peripheral blood mononuclear cells (PBMCs), obtained before the second cycle of nivolumab. The source of these receptors is a human donor with classical Hodgkin lymphoma. The CDR3 runs from the conserved cysteine through the conserved F or W. D genes are given only for firm matches. Expanded clones are given a class, and other clones once, few, many or no size at all.

cdr3_aa	cdr3_nt	clone_size	d_call	v_call	j_call
CAISESVTGYGYTF	TGTGCCATCAGTGAGTCGGTGACAGGGTATGGCTACACCTTC	.	TRBD1	TRBV10-3	TRBJ1-2
CASSQEVIAGELFF	TGTGCCAGCAGCCAAGAAGTGATAGCCGGGGAGCTGTTTTTT	.	.	TRBV4-2	TRBJ2-2
CASSRLKDSTYNEQFF	TGTGCCAGCAGCCGGCTTAAGGACAGTACCTACAATGAGCAGTTCTTC	.	.	TRBV14	TRBJ2-1
CASSPQDPYEQYF	TGCGCCAGCAGCCCCCAAGACCCCTACGAGCAGTACTTC	.	.	TRBV5-1	TRBJ2-7
CASSPERVYTDTQYF	TGTGCCAGCAGTCCCGAGAGGGTATACACAGATACGCAGTATTTT	.	.	TRBV27	TRBJ2-3
CASSSAGQGYEQYF	TGCGCCAGCAGCTCGGCGGGACAGGGCTACGAGCAGTACTTC	.	TRBD1	TRBV5-1	TRBJ2-7
CASSPGQAGANVLTF	TGTGCCAGCAGCCCTGGACAGGCTGGGGCCAACGTCCTGACTTTC	few	TRBD1	TRBV5-4	TRBJ2-6
CASSGQGLLYEQYF	TGTGCCAGCAGCGGACAGGGCCTTCTCTACGAGCAGTACTTC	.	TRBD1	TRBV27	TRBJ2-7
CASSRGQLQETQYF	TGTGCCAGCAGCAGGGGACAACTCCAAGAGACCCAGTACTTC	once	.	TRBV9	TRBJ2-5
CASSQGTGIENEQFF	TGCGCCAGCAGCCAAGGGACAGGGATTGAGAATGAGCAGTTCTTC	once	TRBD1	TRBV4-3	TRBJ2-1
CASVGDANEQFF	TGTGCCAGCGTAGGAGATGCTAATGAGCAGTTCTTC	.	.	TRBV7-9	TRBJ2-1
CASSEEGEQYF	TGTGCCAGCAGCGAGGAGGGCGAGCAGTACTTC	.	.	TRBV7-2	TRBJ2-7
CSVGGGPLWTDTQYF	TGCAGCGTGGGGGGGGGCCCCCTTTGGACAGATACGCAGTATTTT	.	.	TRBV29-1	TRBJ2-3
CASSQAGVYNEQFF	TGCGCCAGCAGCCAAGCAGGGGTCTACAATGAGCAGTTCTTC	.	.	TRBV4-1	TRBJ2-1
CASSLAGPTEAFF	TGTGCCAGCAGCTTAGCAGGGCCCACTGAAGCTTTCTTT	few	.	TRBV7-9	TRBJ1-1
CASSQVDLMVSYEQYF	TGCGCCAGCAGCCAAGTAGATCTGATGGTCTCCTACGAGCAGTACTTC	.	.	TRBV4-1	TRBJ2-7
CASTPGTEPNYGYTF	TGTGCCAGTACTCCCGGGACAGAGCCTAACTATGGCTACACCTTC	once	TRBD1	TRBV19	TRBJ1-2
CASSYLGGESLYGYTF	TGTGCCAGCAGTTACTTAGGGGGGGAGTCACTCTATGGCTACACCTTC	once	.	TRBV6-5	TRBJ1-2
CATSSWGERVNTEAFF	TGTGCCACCAGCTCATGGGGGGAGAGGGTGAACACTGAAGCTTTCTTT	once	.	TRBV15	TRBJ1-1
CASSQNRGGMAFF	TGCGCCAGCAGTCAAAATCGAGGGGGAATGGCTTTCTTT	.	.	TRBV23-1	TRBJ1-1
CASSFGPGQGATDTQYF	TGTGCCAGCAGCTTCGGCCCGGGACAGGGGGCGACAGATACGCAGTATTTT	once	TRBD1	TRBV7-7	TRBJ2-3
CATRAGWMNTEAFF	TGTGCCACTCGTGCAGGGTGGATGAACACTGAAGCTTTCTTT	.	.	TRBV19	TRBJ1-1
CASSLASSGDTDTQYF	TGTGCCAGCAGCTTAGCGTCTAGCGGGGACACAGATACGCAGTATTTT	.	TRBD2	TRBV7-2	TRBJ2-3